Shown below are 24 T cell receptor beta chains from a single sample sequenced in a study of glioma-infiltrating T cells. TCR alpha and beta CDR3 regions were amplified from RNA using iRepertoire nested multiplex PCR. In TCRdb, the multiplex PCR reads were re-called with MiXCR into one record per CDR3 protein. The table shows about 400,000 distinct CDR3 sequences, with 41% occurring only once. What was sequenced was glioma tissue, nonneoplastic brain tissue, or PBMCs (not recorded which). The source of these receptors is a human donor with low-grade glioma or glioblastoma, undergoing nonglioma brain surgery, or in good health (not recorded which).

This clonotype was detected only a few times. V is TRBV27 and J is TRBJ2-5; 10 nucleotides align to TRBD2. The CDR3 extends over 19 amino acids. V shed 5 bases and J 4 bases; nucleotides not matched to a gene: 19. Germline V gives CDR1 MNHEY, CDR2 SMNVEV (reference sequence). CDR3 region: CASSLSRISLAGDGETQYF. CDR3 sequence (DNA): TGTGCCAGCAGTCTTAGTCGAATTTCCCTAGCGGGAGACGGAGAGACCCAGTACTTC.

Concerning this clonotype: A much larger clone is a single base away; this may be a read error. This chain joins TRBV15 and TRBJ2-1, with 7 positions matching TRBD2. The CDR3 covers 16 residues. Trimming took 0 bases from V and 10 from J; bases not matched to a gene: 12. Germline CDR1 LNHNV, CDR2 YYDKDF (reference sequence). The CDR3 DNA follows: TGTGCCACCAGCAGAGATGGATCGGGAGGCGACTACGAGCAGTTCTTC. This translates into CATSRDGSGGDYEQFF.

This rearrangement joins TRBV20-1 to TRBJ2-1, with D perhaps matching TRBD2 (7 bases). Germline-derived CDR1 and CDR2 are DFQATT and SNEGSKA (reference sequence). The CDR3 totals 17 residues. V was trimmed by 0 bases and J by 0 bases, leaving 15 bases between them. CDR3 sequence reads: CSARDPSGGSSYNEQFF. CDR3 in DNA: TGCAGTGCTAGAGACCCCTCGGGGGGCAGCTCCTACAATGAGCAGTTCTTC.

The V and J genes are TRBV20-1 and TRBJ2-5, with 9 nucleotides matching TRBD1. The CDR3 runs 16 residues. V gave up 3 bases and J gave up 1 base; unmatched junction bases: 9. Germline V lookup: CDR1 DFQATT, CDR2 SNEGSKA (reference sequence). The CDR3 DNA sequence: TGCAGTGCTAGTCAATCGGACAGGGGTCCCCAAGAGACCCAGTACTTC. It encodes CSASQSDRGPQETQYF.

This clonotype was picked up many times. The chain couples TRBV6-1 to TRBJ2-7; tentatively, D is TRBD1 (6 bases). Germline V lookup: CDR1 MNHNS, CDR2 SASEGT. V was clipped by 4 bases and J by 3 bases, with 13 bases between them. The CDR3 is 14 amino acids. The CDR3 nucleotides are TGTGCCAGCAGTGCCGGGACACCGGACTACGAGCAGTACTTC. This translates into CASSAGTPDYEQYF.

This clonotype appeared a few times. The V gene is TRBV20-1, the J gene TRBJ2-6; tentatively, D is TRBD2 (6 bases). CDR1 is DFQATT, CDR2 SNEGSKA, per germline (reference sequence). The V end lost 5 bases, the J end lost 2 bases, and 10 bases lay between the germline ends. The CDR3 loop spans 14 amino acids. CDR3 protein: CSALTGAGANVLTF. CDR3 DNA sequence: TGCAGTGCTCTCACGGGGGCTGGGGCCAACGTCCTGACTTTC.

The V call is TRBV3-1, the J call TRBJ1-5; D is possibly TRBD1 (6 bases). V was trimmed by 1 base and J by 3 bases, leaving 10 bases between them. CDR1 and CDR2 (germline): LGHDT, YNNKEL (reference sequence). The CDR3 totals 15 residues. CDR3 DNA: TGTGCCAGCAGCCAAGGCACAGGGCCCAATCAGCCCCAGCATTTT. Translation: CASSQGTGPNQPQHF.

The rearrangement joins TRBV6-2 or TRBV6-3 to TRBJ2-7; tentatively, D is TRBD1 (6 bases). Trimming removed 3 bases from V and 2 bases from J, with 8 bases in between. Germline V lookup: CDR1 MNHEY, CDR2 SVGEGT. This CDR3 region has 13 residues. The CDR3 DNA follows: TGTGCCAGCAGTTATGGACAGACCTACGAGCAGTACTTC. Its protein product is CASSYGQTYEQYF.

The chain joins TRBV20-1 to TRBJ2-7; TRBD1 matches at 8 bases. The J segment lost 3 bases and the V segment lost 6 bases, leaving 13 bases of the junction unmatched. This CDR3 is 15 amino acids long. Per the germline V gene, CDR1 is DFQATT and CDR2 is SNEGSKA (reference sequence). CDR3 nucleotide sequence: TGCAGTGCACCCTCCGACAGGGGCAAATTCTACGAGCAGTACTTC. It specifies CSAPSDRGKFYEQYF.

Points on this clonotype: A read error is likely, as this CDR3 ends without the conserved phenylalanine or tryptophan. V is TRBV4-1 and J is TRBJ2-1, with unresolved D. V lost 1 base to trimming and J lost 7 bases, with 8 bases between them. This CDR3 contains 13 residues. Per germline, CDR1 MGHRA and CDR2 YSYEKL. The CDR3 DNA sequence: TGCGCCAGCAGCCAAGTCCGCCAGAATGAGCAGTTCTCC. Translated, it gives CASSQVRQNEQFS.

This chain joins TRBV7-9 and TRBJ2-5; a weak D match, TRBD1 (6 bases). Germline V gene lookup returns CDR1 SEHNR and CDR2 FQNEAQ (reference sequence). V was cut by 4 bases and J by 5 bases, with 17 bases left in between. The CDR3 sequence is 15 residues long. The CDR3 coding sequence is TGTGCCAGCAGCTACCTGACAGGCGAGGGGGAGACCCAGTACTTC. This gives the protein CASSYLTGEGETQYF.

This clonotype appeared many times. The chain couples TRBV27 to TRBJ2-7; weak D call: TRBD1 (6 bases). The CDR3 has 14 residues. V gave up 5 bases and J gave up 2 bases, with 13 bases separating them. Germline V CDR1 and CDR2: MNHEY, SMNVEV (reference sequence). The chain's CDR3 is CASSPTGTTYEQYF. Written as DNA, the CDR3 is TGTGCCAGCAGTCCCACCGGGACAACCTACGAGCAGTACTTC.

The gene calls are TRBV7-2 and TRBJ1-1, with no clear D. In germline, CDR1 is SGHTA, CDR2 FQGNSA. The CDR3 consists of 14 residues. The V gene lost 5 bases and the J gene lost 1 base, with 11 bases spanning the gap. CDR3 in amino acids: CASSAISRNTEAFF. CDR3 sequence (DNA): TGTGCCAGCAGCGCAATCAGCAGGAACACTGAAGCTTTCTTT.

The gene calls are TRBV3-1 and TRBJ2-3; D is ambiguous. The germline V and J ends were trimmed by 6 bases and 6 bases, with 13 bases remaining between them. Looked up from germline, CDR1 is LGHDT and CDR2 is YNNKEL (reference sequence). The CDR3 contains 13 residues. CDR3 in amino acids: CASSRTTGDTQYF. The CDR3 DNA follows: TGTGCCAGCAGTCGTACCACCGGGGATACGCAGTATTTT.

J is TRBJ2-3 and V is TRBV6-6, with TRBD2 identical over 9 bases. CDR3 length: 17 amino acids. The trim removed 2 bases at V and 6 bases at J, leaving 12 bases unmatched. Germline V gene sequence: CDR1 MNHNY, CDR2 SVGAGI (reference sequence). The CDR3 spells CASSYRAGGPWADTQYF. The CDR3 DNA is TGTGCCAGCAGTTACCGTGCGGGAGGGCCCTGGGCGGATACGCAGTATTTT.

The chain carries TRBV4-1 and TRBJ1-5, with 7 nucleotides matching TRBD1. The junction had 9 bases not matched to a gene; V was cut back by 4 bases and J by 6 bases. The CDR3 contains 15 residues. The germline V gene encodes CDR1 MGHRA and CDR2 YSYEKL. CDR3 protein: CASSRHRGQGQPQHF. The DNA for the CDR3 is TGCGCCAGCAGCCGTCATAGGGGGCAGGGTCAGCCCCAGCATTTT.

This clonotype was picked up a small number of times. A junction end diverges from the germline sequence, so it may reflect a read error. This rearrangement joins TRBV6-1 to TRBJ2-7; TRBD1 is a possible D gene (6 bases). This CDR3 has 15 residues. Germline CDR1 reads MNHNS; CDR2 reads SASEGT. In nucleotides, the CDR3 is TGTGCCATCAGTCCTTTCCCGGGCAGGGGTTCCGAGCAGTACTTC. It specifies CAISPFPGRGSEQYF.

This clonotype was observed a handful of times. CDR3 DNA sequence: TGTGCCAGCAGTCCCTCCGGACGTTGGCTTAGCAATCAGCCCCAGCATTTT. Translated: CASSPSGRWLSNQPQHF. The chain joins TRBV28 to TRBJ1-5; no reliable D call. The CDR3 is made up of 17 amino acids. Germline assignment: CDR1 MDHEN and CDR2 SYDVKM. V lost 5 bases and J 0 bases, leaving 17 bases between the germline ends.

This clonotype has more than one count but fewer than ten. V gene TRBV28 combines with J gene TRBJ2-7, with D unresolved. In germline, CDR1 is MDHEN, CDR2 SYDVKM. Trimming stripped 6 bases from V and 3 bases from J, with 15 bases between. The CDR3 runs 14 residues. The CDR3 region has the DNA TGTGCCAGCAGCCCCGGAGTTTCCCTCTACGAGCAGTACTTC. It translates to CASSPGVSLYEQYF. Based on the CDR3 plus reference TRBV28 and TRBJ2-7, the full variable domain is DVKVTQSSRYLVKRTGEKVFLECVQDMDHENMFWYRQDPGLGLRLIYFSYDVKMKEKGDIPEGYSVSREKKERFSLILESASTNQTSMYLCASSPGVSLYEQYFGPGTRLTVT.

Of note for this clonotype: A much larger clone sits a single nucleotide away, making a read error possible. The chain uses TRBV6-2 or TRBV6-3 and TRBJ2-7, with D possibly matching TRBD2 (6 bases). Trimming took off 6 bases at V and 1 base at J, with 16 bases between the two ends. CDR1 and CDR2 from the germline V gene are MNHEY and SVGEGT. The CDR3 sequence is 15 residues long. The CDR3 DNA sequence: TGTGCCAGCAGCACTAGCTTTGGGGGGTCCTACGAGCAGTACTTC. Its translation: CASSTSFGGSYEQYF.

There are a few counts of this clonotype. CDR3 amino acids: CASSLGTGLRTEAFF. CDR3 DNA sequence: TGTGCCAGCAGTTTAGGGACAGGGCTCAGGACTGAAGCTTTCTTT. The J gene is TRBJ1-1, the V gene TRBV28; TRBD1 matches at 9 bases. J gave up 5 bases and V 2 bases, and 6 bases lay outside the gene matches. Germline loops: CDR1 MDHEN, CDR2 SYDVKM. The CDR3 consists of 15 residues.

CDR3 nucleotide sequence: TGCAGCGTTGATTTAAAGAGGAGCACTGAAGCTTTCTTT. It codes for CSVDLKRSTEAFF. The J gene is TRBJ1-1, the V gene TRBV29-1; D gene ambiguous. The V end lost 3 bases, the J end lost 4 bases, and 12 bases lay between the germline ends. Germline CDR1 and CDR2: SQVTM and ANQGSEA. CDR3 size: 13 residues.

At least ten counts were recorded for this clonotype. The V call is TRBV20-1, the J call TRBJ2-2; possibly TRBD2 for D (6 bases). V was trimmed by 3 bases and J by 4 bases, leaving 12 bases between them. The CDR3 is 14 residues long. Germline CDR1 DFQATT, CDR2 SNEGSKA (reference sequence). The CDR3 sequence: CSASESGVTGELFF. In DNA form, the CDR3 reads TGCAGTGCTAGCGAGTCGGGGGTCACCGGGGAGCTGTTTTTT.

This clonotype was counted a few times. The chain uses TRBV4-3 and TRBJ2-1, with unresolved D. Trimming cost V 1 base and J 0 bases, with 10 bases left between them. CDR1 is LGHNA, CDR2 YSLEER, per germline. The CDR3 has 16 residues. CDR3 nucleotides: TGCGCCAGCAGCCAAGCGAACACTCGCTCCTACAATGAGCAGTTCTTC. Protein sequence: CASSQANTRSYNEQFF.